This TCR beta chain emerged from a study of T cell repertoires in cytomegalovirus infection. Looking at the study overall: CMV epitopes that were recently identified and HLA-C-restricted were used alongside well-studied HLA-B-restricted ones. The public TCR beta signatures pointed to both CMV infection and matching HLA type.

Study-wide results and caveats: CMV-specific HLA-C-restricted TCR beta clonotypes dominated the ex vivo response.

In TCRdb, the reads were re-called with MiXCR into one record per CDR3 protein. The table lists approximately 990,000 distinct CDR3 sequences, around 31% of them singletons. Remarks on this clonotype: Its antigen remains unidentified.

V lost 4 bases and J lost 2, with 6 bases in between. Germline lookup yields CDR1 LNHDA and CDR2 SQIVND (reference sequence). This CDR3 comprises 14 residues. This receptor was taken from a human donor in good health (CMV status not recorded). Some clones in this sample may be carry-over from other donors' samples. The sequencing here drew on cultured CD8+ T cells from PBMCs, taken from culture after CMV antigen stimulation. The V and J genes are TRBV19 and TRBJ2-6; possible D gene TRBD1, 6 bases. CDR3: CASSTGAGANVLTF. In DNA, the CDR3 is TGTGCCAGTAGTACAGGGGCTGGGGCCAACGTCCTGACTTTC.